This record covers a single TCR beta chain. Its antigen specificity is not known. Per-nucleotide qualities are absent, and no much larger clonotype sits a single base away. Libraries were built with PCR. The reads were generated on an Illumina HiSeq 2500. Unique molecular identifiers were incorporated into TCR beta cDNA libraries to reduce PCR and sequencing biases. Some 500,000 cDNA molecules were obtained for every 1 to 10 million input T cells, so each molecule roughly corresponded to one T cell. The same protocol used for the earlier healthy control dataset was applied to prepare and sequence the patient libraries. Within a given batch, samples were prepared together, multiplexed and sequenced on the same HiSeq lane. On the authors' methods: Raw barcoded reads were processed with MIGEC, and single-read molecular identifier groups were discarded before consensus assembly and CDR3 extraction. Clonotype tables were post-analysed with VDJtools, normalizing diversity by down-sampling all datasets to the smallest sample size. Repertoire overlap clustering matched CDR3 amino acid but not nucleotide sequences to correct batch-related cross-sample contamination. The public sequencing data were trimmed at Q25 with fastp and processed into clonotypes with MiXCR by TCRdb, which kept only in-frame beta chains. For every CDR3 protein sequence, its rows merge into one entry that carries the most common genes and DNA. TCRdb assigned the V and J calls; the authors' analysis was not used. The sample includes roughly 800,000 distinct CDR3 sequences, with roughly 50% observed a single time. The ten most abundant clones make up approximately 4.2% of the sample.

These data are taken from a study of post-analysis software for immune sequencing data (dated by TCRdb to between 2015 and 2017). Background for the entire study: The recorded disease courses included relapsing-remitting, secondary progressive and progressive-relapsing multiple sclerosis, and some patients had no subtype annotation. The patient repertoires were compared against approximately eleven previously published healthy control repertoires obtained from donors aged roughly 6 to 28 years. A subset of samples was prepared in parallel using single-end sample barcoding, then pooled and co-amplified after Illumina adapter ligation. What the authors observed across the whole study: Significantly lower normalized Chao1 diversity was found in multiple sclerosis patients than in controls, suggesting substantial peripheral T-cell clonal expansion. Several TRBV segments, including TRBV5-6, TRBV5-1 and TRBV20-1, were significantly more frequent in patients than controls. Direct clustering with F measure revealed strong co-clustering of samples prepared in the same batch, which led to a batch-effect correction. The control group was slightly older than the multiple sclerosis patient group.

For CDR1 and CDR2, the germline V gene lists SNHLY and FYNNEI. The CDR3 runs 14 amino acids, cysteine and phenylalanine included. This entry keeps only the CDR3 DNA: 42 bases, framed from base 1. V is pared back by 6 bases and J by 4 bases, with 16 bases lying between the germline termini. To demonstrate the VDJtools post-analysis software, the study profiled TCR beta repertoires from the peripheral blood of around 13 young patients with multiple sclerosis. Multiple sclerosis patients were children and adolescents aged roughly 6 to 17 years. The receptor was isolated from a girl aged 10 to 17 with multiple sclerosis. Here the chain combines TRBV2 and TRBJ2-7; no D gene is confidently identified. The sample was blood. Here is the DNA: TGTGCCAGCAGCCTTGCGAGTGGTTGGTACGAGCAGTACTTC. The resulting protein is CASSLASGWYEQYF.